These T cell receptor beta chains were read from a single sample in a study of T cell repertoires in cytomegalovirus infection. These TCRs' antigens remain unknown. TCRdb fed the reads into MiXCR, producing one record per CDR3 protein. The sample includes around 540,000 distinct CDR3 sequences, 30% to 40% of them seen just once. The sample was cultured PBMCs, taken from culture after CMV antigen stimulation. These TCRs come from a human donor in good health (CMV status not recorded). Some clones in this sample may be carry-over from other donors' samples. The CDR3 runs from the conserved cysteine through the conserved F or W. D genes are given only for firm matches. Expanded clones get a size class; other rows say once, few or many, or leave the size out.

J gene,V gene,D gene,clone size,CDR3 DNA,CDR3 protein
TRBJ1-4,TRBV7-9,TRBD1,many,TGTGCCAGCAGGCCGGGACAGGGGACTTATAATGAAAAACTGTTTTTT,CASRPGQGTYNEKLFF
TRBJ2-1,TRBV12-3/TRBV12-4,NA,many,TGTGCCACCAGCAGCTCGGTCTCCTACAATGAGCAGTTCTTC,CATSSSVSYNEQFF
TRBJ2-4,TRBV7-8,NA,NA,TGTGCCAGCAGCCCGGGGCAGCCAGCCAAAAACATTCAGTACTTC,CASSPGQPAKNIQYF
TRBJ1-6,TRBV20-1,NA,NA,TGCAGTGCCCGCAGCTCCTATAATTCACCCCTCCACTTT,CSARSSYNSPLHF
TRBJ2-1,TRBV11-3,NA,NA,TGTGCCAGCAGCCGCCGGGGAGCTTACAATGAGCAGTTCTTC,CASSRRGAYNEQFF
TRBJ2-1,TRBV7-2,NA,few,TGTGCCAGCAGCTTAGTCGACAATGAGCAGTTCTTC,CASSLVDNEQFF
TRBJ1-2,TRBV7-9,TRBD1,NA,TGTGCCAGCAGCTCACCACAGGGGGAGAAGGGCTATGGCTACACCTTC,CASSSPQGEKGYGYTF
TRBJ2-1,TRBV11-2,NA,few,TGTGCCAGCAGCCCTCAGGGGGTGGTAGCGGGAATCTGGTCCTACAATGAGCAGTTCTTC,CASSPQGVVAGIWSYNEQFF
TRBJ2-3,TRBV6-2/TRBV6-3,NA,few,TGTGCCAGCAGCCCCGGACAGCTCACAGATACGCAGTATTTT,CASSPGQLTDTQYF
TRBJ2-6,TRBV12-3/TRBV12-4,NA,many,TGTGCCAGCAGTTGGAAGGGTGGGGCCAACGTCCTGACTTTC,CASSWKGGANVLTF
TRBJ2-1,TRBV3-1,TRBD2,NA,TGTGCCAGCAGCCCCGTGGGGGGAGCGGGAGGCCTCTTGTACAATGAGCAGTTCTTC,CASSPVGGAGGLLYNEQFF
TRBJ1-1,TRBV7-2,NA,many,TGTGCCAGCAGCGTATTACAGGGAGCAGGAGCTTTCTTT,CASSVLQGAGAFF
TRBJ2-3,TRBV7-8,TRBD1,once,TGTGCCAGCAGCTTAGTCACACGGGACAGGGGCGGCACAGATACGCAGTATTTT,CASSLVTRDRGGTDTQYF
TRBJ1-6,TRBV7-8,NA,NA,TGTGCCAGCAGCCGGGGGGTGGGGGGGTCCGATTCACCCCTCCACTTT,CASSRGVGGSDSPLHF
TRBJ2-3,TRBV28,TRBD2,few,TGTGCCAGCAGTACGGGACTAGCGGATCCTAGGGCCGTCCCGGGGTATTTT,CASSTGLADPRAVPGYF
TRBJ1-2,TRBV6-1,TRBD1,NA,TGTGCCAGCAGTTACACGGACAGGGCTAACTATGGCTACACCTTC,CASSYTDRANYGYTF
TRBJ2-1,TRBV11-2,NA,NA,TGTGCCAGCAGCCCTAGCTTAGAGACCCCCAAAGGCGAGCAGTTCTTC,CASSPSLETPKGEQFF
TRBJ2-3,TRBV7-2,TRBD2,many,TGTGCCAGCAGCTTTACTAGCGGCCCGCAGTATTTT,CASSFTSGPQYF
TRBJ2-3,TRBV29-1,TRBD1,NA,TGCAGCGTTGTAGTTCAGGGGGGCACAGATACGCAGTATTTT,CSVVVQGGTDTQYF
TRBJ1-5,TRBV7-2,NA,NA,TGTGCCAGCAGCTTAGATAGTGTGGGCCAGCCCCAGCATTTT,CASSLDSVGQPQHF
TRBJ2-2,TRBV2,TRBD1,NA,TGTGCCAGCAGGCCAGGGGGTCCGAACACCGGGGAGCTGTTTTTT,CASRPGGPNTGELFF
TRBJ2-1,TRBV6-4,NA,once,TGTGCCAGCAGTGCCAGTCGGGACAATGAGCAGTTCTTC,CASSASRDNEQFF
TRBJ1-5,TRBV18,NA,NA,TGTGCCAGCTCCCCAGGGCAGATCAATCAGCCCCAGCATTTT,CASSPGQINQPQHF
TRBJ2-7,TRBV6-6,NA,few,TGTGCCAGCAGCCCGGATTCGGCCGGGTTTTACGAGCAGTACTTC,CASSPDSAGFYEQYF
TRBJ2-5,TRBV7-9,NA,NA,TGTGCCAGCAGCTTACGGGAGCTAGTGTACCAAGAGACCCAGTACTTC,CASSLRELVYQETQYF
TRBJ2-5,TRBV7-2,NA,NA,TGTGCCAGCAGCTGGGGTAGCGGACAAGAGACCCAGTACTTC,CASSWGSGQETQYF
TRBJ2-5,TRBV11-2,NA,NA,TGTGCCAGCACTTCGACTAAGGAGACCCAGTACTTC,CASTSTKETQYF
TRBJ2-3,TRBV10-3,NA,NA,TGTGCCATCGCCGAGGATACGCAGTATTTT,CAIAEDTQYF
TRBJ1-6,TRBV4-3,TRBD1,NA,TGCGCCAGCAGCCAAAGCAAAAGAGGGACAGGGGTGTTACCCCTCCACTTT,CASSQSKRGTGVLPLHF
TRBJ2-1,TRBV6-2/TRBV6-3,NA,NA,TGTGCCAGCAGTTTCGACACAGAGAGAGCCGCCTACAATGAGCAGTTCTTC,CASSFDTERAAYNEQFF
TRBJ2-4,TRBV4-3,TRBD2,NA,TGCGCCAGCAGCCAAGAAGGAGCGGGAGGGCCGGCCAAAAACATTCAGTACTTC,CASSQEGAGGPAKNIQYF
TRBJ1-6,TRBV19,TRBD1,few,TGTGCCAGTAGTTCGGGGACAGGGGCAACTTCACCCCTCCACTTT,CASSSGTGATSPLHF
TRBJ1-1,TRBV7-9,NA,NA,TGTGCCAGCGGGCCGCAGGGCGTTACTCTTTTCTTT,CASGPQGVTLFF
TRBJ1-4,TRBV7-9,NA,few,TGTGCCAGCAGCCCCCAAGTGACCATCGGTGAAAAACTGTTTTTT,CASSPQVTIGEKLFF
TRBJ2-7,TRBV10-3,TRBD1,few,TGTGCCAGCAACGAACCGGGACAGAGGGCTTACGAGCAGTACTTC,CASNEPGQRAYEQYF
TRBJ2-3,TRBV11-2,TRBD2,few,TGTGCCAGCAGTGTACAGGGACTAGCGAGCACAGATACGCAGTATTTT,CASSVQGLASTDTQYF
TRBJ2-3,TRBV9,TRBD2,few,TGTGCCAGCAGCGGGCTAGCGGTTGACACAGATACGCAGTATTTT,CASSGLAVDTDTQYF
TRBJ1-4,TRBV25-1,TRBD1,NA,TGTGCCAGCAGTAAACAAGGGACAGCGATGGGGAAACTGTTTTTT,CASSKQGTAMGKLFF
TRBJ2-5,TRBV11-2,TRBD2,NA,TGTGCCAGCAGCTCCACCTGGACTAGCGGGAGAGAGACCCAGTACTTC,CASSSTWTSGRETQYF
TRBJ2-7,TRBV4-1,NA,NA,TGCGCCAGCAGCCAAGGCCTAAACTACGAGCAGTACTTC,CASSQGLNYEQYF
TRBJ1-2,TRBV7-2,NA,many,TGTGCCAGCAGGATCGGCCTTGGGCTGAGCTATGGCTACACCTTC,CASRIGLGLSYGYTF
TRBJ2-7,TRBV29-1,NA,few,TGCAGCGTTGGGGGTCCCTCGTCCTACGAGCAGTACTTC,CSVGGPSSYEQYF
TRBJ2-1,TRBV30,NA,few,TGTGCCTGGTCTAAGGGGGGCCTAGCGTACAATGAGCAGTTCTTC,CAWSKGGLAYNEQFF
TRBJ1-1,TRBV7-2,NA,NA,TGTGCCAGCAGCTTAGCGCAGGAGAACACGGAAGCTTTCTTT,CASSLAQENTEAFF
TRBJ1-1,TRBV7-9,TRBD1,few,TGTGCCAGCAGCAACAATCCACAGGGGGCGGAAGCTTTCTTT,CASSNNPQGAEAFF
TRBJ1-1,TRBV6-2/TRBV6-3,TRBD1,NA,TGTGCCAGCAGTCGCTGGACAGGGCTAGCTTTCTTT,CASSRWTGLAFF
TRBJ2-7,TRBV7-2,NA,few,TGTGCCAGCAGCCAGGGAGTTGCTTACGAGCAGTACTTC,CASSQGVAYEQYF
TRBJ2-7,TRBV2,NA,few,TGTGCCAGCAGTGATTGGGGTGCGCTAGTGTACGAGCAGTACTTC,CASSDWGALVYEQYF
TRBJ2-1,TRBV12-3/TRBV12-4,NA,NA,TGTGCCAGCAGTTCCCCGGCGGACCACCGGGACAATGAGCAGTTCTTC,CASSSPADHRDNEQFF
TRBJ2-1,TRBV7-9,NA,NA,TGTGCCAGCAGCTTACCTCTGGACAATGAGCAGTTCTTC,CASSLPLDNEQFF
TRBJ2-2,TRBV6-1,NA,NA,TGTGCCACCCTACCGCATCTCGGCAATGCCGGGGAGCTGTTTTTT,CATLPHLGNAGELFF
TRBJ2-3,TRBV5-5,NA,NA,TGTGCCAGCAGCTTGCTCAGGACTACTACAGATACGCAGTATTTT,CASSLLRTTTDTQYF
TRBJ2-7,TRBV7-2,TRBD2,few,TGTGCCAGCACCTTGGGAGGGGCCATGTCCTACGAGCAGTACTTC,CASTLGGAMSYEQYF